This paragraph reports one TCR beta chain. What it binds is not known. The record originates from a study of identical twins. Regarding the study as a whole: The study found excess low generation probability among twin-shared out-of-frame alpha sequences.

V was cut by 2 bases and J by 8 bases, with 13 bases left in between. The CDR3 consists of 15 residues. Template switching, a step in the protocol, added a universal primer site, and cDNA carried unique molecular identifiers. TCRdb reanalysed the 5' RACE reads using MiXCR and keeps one entry per CDR3 protein. The sample holds fewer than 650,000 distinct CDR3 sequences, under 8.5% seen once. The same data also contributed to another study, on yellow fever vaccine responses in identical twins. In that study: After vaccination, twins' T cell response reportedly seemed partly convergent, partly personalized.

What was sequenced was PBMCs. V and J are TRBV12-3 or TRBV12-4 and TRBJ1-6; no clear D. This TCR came from a woman aged 18-29 years in good health. The DNA of the CDR3 is TGTGCCAGCAGTTTATTACAGCTCTTTTATTCACCCCTCCACTTT. Protein sequence: CASSLLQLFYSPLHF.